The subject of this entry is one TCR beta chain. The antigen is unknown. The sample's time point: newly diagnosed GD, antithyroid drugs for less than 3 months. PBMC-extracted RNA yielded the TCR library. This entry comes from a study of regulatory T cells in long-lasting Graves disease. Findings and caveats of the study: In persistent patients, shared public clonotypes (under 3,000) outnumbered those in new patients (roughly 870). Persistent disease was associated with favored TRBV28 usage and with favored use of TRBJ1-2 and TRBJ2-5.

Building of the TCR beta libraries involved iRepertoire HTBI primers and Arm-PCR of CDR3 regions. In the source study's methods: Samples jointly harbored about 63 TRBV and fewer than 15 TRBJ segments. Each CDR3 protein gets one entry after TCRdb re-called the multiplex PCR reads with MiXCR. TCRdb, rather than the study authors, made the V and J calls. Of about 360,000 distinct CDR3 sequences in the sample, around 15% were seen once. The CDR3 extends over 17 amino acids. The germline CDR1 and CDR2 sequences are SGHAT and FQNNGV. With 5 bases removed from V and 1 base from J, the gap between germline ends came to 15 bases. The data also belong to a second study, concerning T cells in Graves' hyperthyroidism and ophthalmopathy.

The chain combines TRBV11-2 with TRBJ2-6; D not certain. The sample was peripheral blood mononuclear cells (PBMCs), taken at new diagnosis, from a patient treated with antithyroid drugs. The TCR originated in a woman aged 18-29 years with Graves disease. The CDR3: CASSPRLLGSGANVLTF. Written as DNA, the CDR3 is TGTGCCAGCAGCCCACGCTTATTAGGTTCTGGGGCCAACGTCCTGACTTTC.